The present entry profiles one T cell receptor beta chain with its context. Its specific antigen is unknown. No quality values exist for individual bases; no much larger clone is one base distant. These data are taken from a study of T cells after yellow fever vaccination (dated by TCRdb to between 2018 and 2020). As for the study more broadly: Libraries from fractions with low cell numbers were prepared with the SMART-Seq v4 Ultra Low Input RNA kit. Two healthy male donors, one aged 18 to 30 and one aged 30 to 40 years, made up the cohort. To track T-cell clones before and after primary and booster YFV17D yellow fever vaccination, bulk TCR alpha and beta repertoires were sequenced longitudinally. Blood was drawn at multiple timepoints before and after primary and secondary immunization, with bulk PBMC replicates and cell subsets isolated. Here is what the overall study found, with its caveats: A small share of clonotypes occurred in both CD4 and CD8 compartments, likely arising from convergent recombination. The secondary T-cell response was weaker than the primary response but faster, peaking on day 5 instead of day 15. Computational filtering was required because FACS-sorted repertoires could contain abundant contaminating clonotypes from the bulk population. Most clones expanded after primary vaccination (approximately 97% of CD4 and about 85% of CD8) were re-detected after the booster, suggesting that broad memory maintenance occurred. Only a couple of donors were included in the study, so the extent to which the findings can be generalized is limited.

Sequenced using an Illumina NovaSeq 6000. Synthesis of TCR cDNA relied on 5'RACE template switching, a step that introduced a universal primer site along with unique molecular identifiers. Priming of cDNA synthesis was performed from both the TCR alpha and TCR beta constant segments. Library amplification used two PCR steps, and the second PCR step added sample barcodes and sequencing adapters. Sequencing of libraries was done on Illumina HiSeq 2500 (2x100 bp) or NovaSeq (2x150 bp). The paper's data handling went like this. Reads were demultiplexed and collapsed into UMI consensus sequences with MIGEC, and V(D)J alignment was performed with MiXCR. Using edgeR on replicate PBMC samples, clonotypes were called vaccine-responding if FDR was below 0.01 and the log2 fold change was above 5 up to day 15. Each bulk clonotype received a CD4 or CD8 identity based on whether the sequenced CD4 or CD8 repertoire contained that clonotype at higher abundance. The raw public reads went through TCRdb reprocessing: fastp at Q25, MiXCR clone calling, in-frame beta chains kept. Rows with one shared CDR3 protein collapse into an entry with the most common genes and DNA. The V and J calls and clone size come from TCRdb's table, not from the authors' own analysis. The sample yields some 200,000 distinct CDR3 sequences; 9.5% to 12% were counted once. The ten largest clones capture 36% of the sample.

Explained via the paper, the treatment or condition label denotes: live attenuated yellow fever vaccine strain. PBMCs were isolated from peripheral blood using a standard Ficoll-Paque protocol. Dynabeads CD4 and CD8 positive selection kits were used to isolate the CD4 and CD8 T-cell fractions. TriZol was used to extract RNA from bulk PBMCs, from CD4 and CD8 fractions, and from dextramer-positive and dextramer-negative fractions. Reading the germline V gene gives CDR1 SGHDT and CDR2 YYEEEE. The V and J ends are trimmed by 1 base and 2 bases, leaving 14 bases between them. Taken from cysteine to phenylalanine, the CDR3 has 16 residues. Of all the DNA, just the CDR3 is kept, 48 bases in frame from base 1.

The TCR was taken from a young man who received the YFV17D yellow fever vaccine. The source material was CD8+ T cells sorted from PBMCs, sampled 15 days after the yellow fever booster vaccination. The sequence links TRBV5-6 to TRBJ2-3, with the D segment identity uncertain. This receptor has the CDR3 CASSLRRQSHTDTQYF. The nucleotide sequence is TGTGCCAGCAGCTTGAGGCGGCAGAGCCACACAGATACGCAGTATTTT. Supplemented by the reference TRBV5-6 and TRBJ2-3 proteins around the CDR3, the complete variable domain is DAGVTQSPTHLIKTRGQQVTLRCSPKSGHDTVSWYQQALGQGPQFIFQYYEEEERQRGNFPDRFSGHQFPNYSSELNVNALLLGDSALYLCASSLRRQSHTDTQYFGPGTRLTVL.